The source of this TCR beta chain is a study of CD8+CD57+ T cells in acquired aplastic anemia (dated by TCRdb to 2016 to 2019). In the study overall: On average, sorted CD4+ and CD8+ cells yielded around 3.1 ug of extracted DNA, with a range of about 0.19 to 30 ug. CD8+CD57+ expansion was defined as a frequency above the mean frequency observed in healthy subjects.

The CDR3 contains 16 residues, cysteine and phenylalanine counted. CDR3 DNA only is kept here, 48 bases in frame from base 1. In the germline V gene (reference sequence), CDR1 corresponds to LNHDA and CDR2 to SQIVND. V and J are trimmed by 5 bases and 5 bases, and the gene matches miss 13 bases of the junction. Genomic DNA served as template for TCR beta VDJ combination and CDR3 sequence profiling. An Illumina HiSeq 2000 was the platform used for TCR repertoire sequencing. On the study's bioinformatics: TRBV/TRBJ rearrangement plots, CDR3 size and DJ length profiles, and Simpson's diversity index were used to evaluate the repertoires. The most abundant DNA sequence in the deep sequencing data was taken as the immunodominant clone. CDR3 amino acid sequences were checked for sharing between subjects and were compared against published repertoires and the VDJdb database. TCRdb reprocessing: public reads trimmed at Q25 with fastp, clones called with MiXCR, in-frame beta chains kept. Entries that share a CDR3 protein sequence are merged under the most common genes and DNA. These V and J calls rely on TCRdb rather than the paper's analysis. The sample table contains 200,000 to 250,000 distinct CDR3 sequences; only one count was recorded for around 50% of them. The ten largest make up 20% of the sample.

Broader findings and caveats from the paper: CD8+ Simpson's diversity did not differ significantly between patients and healthy controls (P=0.060). Roughly 30 CD8+ CDR3 sequences were found to be shared between patients and controls, but these sequences appeared to be highly expressed in patients and within the immunodominant clones of the patients.

With respect to this clonotype: Its antigen is not yet known. No base quality values were provided; no much bigger clone lies one nucleotide off.

Flow cytometry had shown CD8+CD57+ cell expansion in the patients selected for sequencing. Every patient had a diagnosis of severe acquired aplastic anemia based on International Study of Aplastic Anemia and Agranulocytosis and Camitta criteria. No therapy had been received by the patients at the time of blood sampling. TCR repertoires of sorted CD4+ and CD8+ blood T cells from severe aplastic anemia patients and healthy subjects were deep-sequenced in the study. Patients were enrolled in the USA under clinicaltrials.gov protocols 00001620, 01623167, 00001397, 00071045, 00081523 and 00961064. Ficoll-Paque density gradient centrifugation was used to isolate peripheral blood mononuclear cells. Before DNA was extracted, CD4+ and CD8+ T cells were sorted using either FACS or magnetic beads.

Source material: sorted CD4+, CD8+, or CD8+CD57+ T cells (not recorded which) from PBMCs. The clonotype was recovered from a human donor with aplastic anemia. The sequence joins TRBV19 to TRBJ1-2; TRBD1 agrees with 8 junctional bases. The CDR3 corresponds to CASSQQGGTGIYGYTF. The nucleotide sequence is TGTGCCAGTAGTCAACAGGGGGGAACAGGAATATATGGCTACACCTTC.